Below are 24 T cell receptor beta chains sequenced from a single sample in a study of blood T cell repertoires in COVID-19 (dated by TCRdb to about 2020). Library preparation used the immunoSEQ multiplex PCR assay. TCRdb mirrors the immuneACCESS table, restricted to in-frame sequences. Some clones are absent from its copies; in checked studies, under half trace to an unresolved V gene, and the reason for the others is unknown. Counted in this sample were about 150,000 clones; roughly four fifths of them appeared once. 12% to 15% of the sample is held by the ten biggest clonotypes. Sequencing input: peripheral blood. All receptors derive from a human donor with acute or convalescent COVID-19. The donor label of this sample is uncertain.

This clone was counted a single time. The chain is built from TRBV4-3 and TRBJ1-3; D is unresolved. Trimming shortened V by 1 base and J by 0 bases, and 7 bases separated the two germline ends. Germline V gene data show CDR1 as LGHNA and CDR2 as YSLEER. The CDR3 is 15 amino acids. This CDR3 reads CASSQGPGSGNTIYF. CDR3 bases: TGCGCCAGCAGCCAAGGTCCCGGCTCTGGAAACACCATATATTTT.

This chain joins TRBV7-2 and TRBJ2-5, with D possibly matching TRBD1 (6 bases). V was cut by 1 base and J by 1 base, with 13 bases left in between. CDR1 SGHTA and CDR2 FQGNSA come from the germline V gene. The CDR3 contains 16 residues. The DNA for the CDR3 is TGTGCCAGCAGCTTAGGTAGGGGGACCTTCCAAGAGACCCAGTACTTC. Its protein is CASSLGRGTFQETQYF.

CDR3 DNA sequence: TGTGCCAGCAGCCAAGACAGGGACAACGAGCAGTACTTC. It codes for CASSQDRDNEQYF. The chain combines TRBV3-1 (or the pseudogene TRBV3-2) with TRBJ2-7; D perhaps matches TRBD1 (6 bases). Germline CDR1 LGHDT, CDR2 YNNKEL (reference sequence). The CDR3 is 13 residues long. Trimming shortened V by 0 bases and J by 5 bases, and 8 bases separated the two germline ends.

V usage is TRBV7-2 and J usage is TRBJ1-1; 8 nucleotides line up with TRBD1. V shed 6 bases and J 0 bases; nucleotides not matched to a gene: 12. CDR1 and CDR2 (germline): SGHTA, FQGNSA. The length of the CDR3 is 17 residues. The CDR3 reads CASRRTGGSVLNTEAFF. CDR3 nucleotide sequence: TGTGCCAGCAGGCGTACAGGGGGTTCGGTCTTGAACACTGAAGCTTTCTTT.

This clone is a singleton in its sample. The chain joins TRBV9 to TRBJ2-5, with 7 bases matching TRBD1. Unmatched junction bases numbered 6, after V lost 4 bases and J lost 3 bases. This CDR3 contains 14 residues. Germline V lookup: CDR1 SGDLS, CDR2 YYNGEE. The CDR3 sequence is CASSPHGTEETQYF. For the CDR3, the DNA is TGTGCCAGCAGCCCTCACGGGACAGAAGAGACCCAGTACTTC.

As DNA, the CDR3 is TGTGCCAGCAGTGAAGACGGGCGGGCAGATACGCAGTATTTT. It yields the protein CASSEDGRADTQYF. The chain carries TRBV6-1 and TRBJ2-3; possibly TRBD2 for D (5 bases). The CDR3 consists of 14 residues. The germline V and J ends were trimmed by 1 base and 4 bases, with 9 bases remaining between them. Germline V lookup: CDR1 MNHNS, CDR2 SASEGT.

This clone was recorded only once. This chain links TRBV2 with TRBJ1-2; D is unclear. The CDR3 is 11 amino acids. V dropped 5 bases and J dropped 3 bases, with 4 bases sitting between them. Germline V CDR1 and CDR2: SNHLY, FYNNEI. CDR3: CASSSYYGYTF. The CDR3 DNA sequence: TGTGCCAGCAGTTCTTACTATGGCTACACCTTC. The full variable domain, in which reference TRBV2 and TRBJ1-2 provide the parts outside the CDR3, is EPEVTQTPSHQVTQMGQEVILRCVPISNHLYFYWYRQILGQKVEFLVSFYNNEISEKSEIFDDQFSVERPDGSNFTLKIRSTKLEDSAMYFCASSSYYGYTFGSGTRLTVV.

The CDR3 here is CAWSFGLASNEQYF. The CDR3 nucleotides read TGTGCCTGGAGTTTTGGACTAGCCAGCAACGAGCAGTACTTC. V and J are TRBV30 and TRBJ2-7; 8 positions agree with TRBD2. The CDR3 runs 14 residues. Losses at the gene ends were 2 bases for V and 5 bases for J; bases not matched to a gene: 8. CDR1 GTSNPN and CDR2 SVGIG come from the germline V gene (reference sequence).

V and J are TRBV12-3 or TRBV12-4 and TRBJ1-6; a weak D match, TRBD1 (5 bases). V was shortened by 5 bases and J by 8 bases, with 10 bases between the two germline ends. The CDR3 extends over 13 amino acids. The DNA of the CDR3 is TGTGCCAGCAGTATGACAGCCGATTCACCCCTCCACTTT. Translation: CASSMTADSPLHF.

In its sample, this clone was seen a few times. The chain links TRBV9 to TRBJ1-1, with 9 bases fitting TRBD1. The CDR3 has 18 residues. V was pared by 0 bases and J by 0 bases, with 9 bases of the junction left unmatched. From germline, CDR1 is SGDLS and CDR2 YYNGEE. CDR3 loop: CASSVGPKTGGLNTEAFF. The CDR3 DNA reads as TGTGCCAGCAGCGTAGGCCCCAAGACAGGGGGGCTGAACACTGAAGCTTTCTTT.

V is TRBV18 and J is TRBJ1-3; 8 bases map to TRBD1. Trimming cost V 3 bases and J 3 bases; bases outside gene matches: 7. Per the germline V gene, CDR1 is KGHSH and CDR2 is LQKENI. The length of the CDR3 is 16 residues. CDR3 bases: TGTGCCAGCTCACCCCAGGGCAGGGGGCTTGGAAACACCATATATTTT. Translating gives CASSPQGRGLGNTIYF.

The chain links TRBV5-1 to TRBJ2-3; weak D call: TRBD1 (6 bases). Germline lookup yields CDR1 SGHRS and CDR2 YFSETQ. This CDR3 is built from 15 residues. Deletions cut 7 bases from V and 2 bases from J, with 17 bases between. DNA for the CDR3: TGCGCCAGCGGGGGCGTCGCCCAATCCACAGATACGCAGTATTTT. Translated, it gives CASGGVAQSTDTQYF.

V and J are TRBV5-8 and TRBJ1-5; 9 bases match TRBD1. Looked up from germline, CDR1 is SGHTS and CDR2 is YDEGEE. The CDR3 spans 16 residues. Germline trimming cut 4 bases from V and 7 bases from J; bases unmatched to any gene: 12. The CDR3 here is CASSPRTGARGQPQHF. CDR3 in DNA: TGTGCCAGCAGCCCCCGGACAGGGGCAAGGGGACAGCCCCAGCATTTT.

The gene calls are TRBV7-9 and TRBJ2-7; 13 bases agree with TRBD2. The CDR3 extends over 16 amino acids. The J segment lost 0 bases and the V segment lost 8 bases, leaving 7 bases of the junction unmatched. The germline V gene has CDR1 SEHNR and CDR2 FQNEAQ (reference sequence). The CDR3 sequence is CASRGLAGHLSYEQYF. In DNA form, the CDR3 reads TGTGCCAGCCGGGGACTAGCGGGGCACCTCTCCTACGAGCAGTACTTC.

The V gene is TRBV7-6, the J gene TRBJ1-3, with D maybe TRBD1 (5 bases). V lost 1 base to trimming and J lost 0 bases, with 10 bases between them. The germline V gene encodes CDR1 SGHVS and CDR2 FNYEAQ. The CDR3 sequence is 16 residues long. CDR3 DNA sequence: TGTGCCAGCAGCTTAGGACAGCCCCACTCTGGAAACACCATATATTTT. This gives the protein CASSLGQPHSGNTIYF.

Only a few counts were recorded for this clone. The chain links TRBV2 to TRBJ2-7; D remains ambiguous. The germline gives CDR1 SNHLY, CDR2 FYNNEI. V lost 7 bases, J lost 2 bases, and 9 bases lay in between. There are 12 residues in the CDR3. Here the CDR3 reads CASTRLTYEQYF. Written as DNA, the CDR3 is TGTGCCAGCACGAGACTTACCTACGAGCAGTACTTC.

This clone has just one count. The V call is TRBV11-2, the J call TRBJ2-7, with TRBD1 as a possible D gene (5 bases). The germline gives CDR1 SGHAT, CDR2 FQNNGV. The V end was cut by 0 bases, the J end by 7 bases, with 7 bases between. CDR3 size: 12 residues. DNA of the CDR3: TGTGCCAGCAGCTTAGACAGGACAGAGCAGTACTTC. Translating it yields CASSLDRTEQYF.

The CDR3 spells CASSSSGNYGYTF. The CDR3 nucleotides read TGTGCCAGCAGTTCGTCAGGGAACTATGGCTACACCTTC. The rearrangement uses TRBV2 and TRBJ1-2; tentatively, D is TRBD1 (5 bases). Trimming pared 5 bases from V and 2 bases from J, leaving 9 bases between. Germline loops: CDR1 SNHLY, CDR2 FYNNEI. The CDR3 has 13 amino acids.

In nucleotides, the CDR3 is TGTGCCAGCAGTACACAGGCCGGCTACACCTTC. As protein: CASSTQAGYTF. This chain uses TRBV6-5 with TRBJ1-2; tentatively, D is TRBD1 (5 bases). CDR3 size: 11 residues. The V and J ends lost 5 bases and 8 bases respectively, with 9 bases between them. Looked up from germline, CDR1 is MNHEY and CDR2 is SVGAGI.

Here the CDR3 reads CASSERGNGYTF. CDR3 coding DNA: TGTGCCAGCAGTGAACGAGGGAATGGCTACACCTTC. The V and J genes are TRBV25-1 and TRBJ1-2; D gene ambiguous. CDR1 is MGHDK, CDR2 SYGVNS, per germline. The CDR3 contains 12 residues. V shed 2 bases and J shed 6 bases, with 7 bases lying between them.

The genes are TRBV4-1 and TRBJ2-3; D perhaps matches TRBD2 (6 bases). The CDR3 is made up of 14 amino acids. CDR1 is MGHRA and CDR2 is YSYEKL in the germline V gene. Trimming shortened V by 4 bases and J by 1 base, and 9 bases separated the two germline ends. As DNA, the CDR3 is TGCGCCAGCAGCCCGGGGGTCGGCACAGATACGCAGTATTTT. Amino acid sequence: CASSPGVGTDTQYF.

The chain recombines TRBV3-1 (or the pseudogene TRBV3-2) with TRBJ1-2, with D possibly TRBD1 on 5 matching bases. The germline V gene has CDR1 LGHDT and CDR2 YNNKEL (reference sequence). V was shortened by 2 bases and J by 8 bases, with 15 bases between the two germline ends. The CDR3 covers 14 residues. The CDR3: CASSQTLGLGGYTF. The DNA for the CDR3 is TGTGCCAGCAGCCAAACGCTGGGGCTTGGGGGCTACACCTTC.

This clone appeared once. Here the CDR3 DNA reads TGCGCCAGCAGCTTTGGACTGTACACTGAAGCTTTCTTT. The encoded protein is CASSFGLYTEAFF. The chain uses TRBV5-1 and TRBJ1-1; D gene uncertain. The length of the CDR3 is 13 residues. With 2 bases removed from V and 3 bases from J, the gap between germline ends came to 8 bases. The germline CDR1 and CDR2 sequences are SGHRS and YFSETQ.

V and J are TRBV6-4 and TRBJ1-2, with TRBD1 matching 7 bases. The CDR3 runs to 13 residues. Per the germline V gene, CDR1 is MRHNA and CDR2 is SNTAGT. J gave up 14 bases and V 5 bases, and 14 bases lay outside the gene matches. CDR3 coding DNA: TGTGCCAGCAGTTCTCAACCCGAACAGGGGCGGACCTTC. This translates into CASSSQPEQGRTF.